This TCR beta chain was recorded in a study of T cell responses to AZD1222 COVID-19 vaccine. Study-level findings and limits: Researchers took repertoire samples only after the peak T cell response had come. Elevations in Spike-specific TCR breadth and depth followed administration of two AZD1222 doses. Vaccine-associated CD4 TCRs ranged over spike, dominating at 160-218 and 743-854. A mostly white British donor set with more females was recruited, and clonal diversity was possibly underestimated.

Generated by immunoSEQ multiplex PCR, the TCRdb table keeps only in-frame clones and is missing some. The sample lists about 130,000 clones, 88% occurring once. The germline CDR1 and CDR2 sequences are SGHKS and YYEKEE (reference sequence). Trimming removed 6 bases at V and 0 bases at J, with 10 bases between. This CDR3 is 14 amino acids long. As to this clone: Its specificity is unknown.

The chain recombines TRBV5-5 with TRBJ1-5; no clear D gene. The sample consisted of peripheral blood, taken on day 0 of MenACWY control vaccination. This TCR was sampled from an adult in good health. CDR3 sequence: CASTYGPSNQPQHF. CDR3 nucleotide sequence: TGTGCCAGCACCTATGGACCTAGCAATCAGCCCCAGCATTTT. Looking up the rest from reference TRBV5-5 and TRBJ1-5 gives the full variable domain: DAGVTQSPTHLIKTRGQQVTLRCSPISGHKSVSWYQQVLGQGPQFIFQYYEKEERGRGNFPDRFSARQFPNYSSELNVNALLLGDSALYLCASTYGPSNQPQHFGDGTRLSIL.